The clone carrying this TCR beta chain appeared once. Its target is unknown. This entry belongs to a study of vaccination effects on CD4 cells after COVID-19. Only in-frame clones appear in the TCRdb table, and some are missing; sequencing was by immunoSEQ multiplex PCR. The table has 40,000 to 55,000 clones, about 74% seen once. CDR3 length: 16 amino acids. The germline CDR1 and CDR2 sequences are MNHNS and SASEGT. J lost 2 bases, V lost 2 bases, and 5 bases had no gene match. The culture ran for less than 12 days, and then CD4+ T cells were isolated. On day 3 and again on day 7, half the medium was replaced with IL-2 medium.

The source material was CD4+ T cells from PBMCs cultured without peptide, sampled before COVID-19 vaccination. This chain connects TRBV6-1 to TRBJ1-2; TRBD1 matches at 10 bases. This TCR was sampled from a human donor who had a prior SARS-CoV-2 infection. The CDR3 is CASSESKTGGNYGYTF. CDR3 coding DNA: TGTGCCAGCAGTGAATCAAAGACAGGGGGCAACTATGGCTACACCTTC.